The clone carrying this T cell receptor (beta chain) was found a few times. Its cognate antigen is unknown. The investigators amplified TCR beta CDR3 regions from RNA transcripts. The study used the HTBI primer set for a first-round RT-PCR of the TCR CDR3. Via MiXCR, TCRdb re-called the multiplex PCR reads, giving one row per CDR3 protein. This sample has under 350,000 distinct CDR3 sequences, with roughly 13% found just once. This sample stems from a study of T cells in Graves' hyperthyroidism and ophthalmopathy. On the study more broadly: Peripheral blood was acquired at first diagnosis, ahead of any therapy whatsoever.

This CDR3 is built from 16 residues. Germline V CDR1 and CDR2: LNHDA, SQIVND (reference sequence). The J segment lost 3 bases and the V segment lost 6 bases, leaving 9 bases of the junction unmatched. Study-wide results and caveats: Blood also carried most thyroid clonotypes expanded above 0.001.

Sequences were obtained from blood. This TCR was recovered from a woman between 40 and 55 years old with Graves' ophthalmopathy. The chain recombines TRBV19 with TRBJ2-3; the match to TRBD2 covers 10 bases. The CDR3 sequence: CASSYGVAGGTDTQYF. The CDR3 nucleotides are TGTGCCAGTAGCTACGGAGTAGCGGGAGGAACAGATACGCAGTATTTT.